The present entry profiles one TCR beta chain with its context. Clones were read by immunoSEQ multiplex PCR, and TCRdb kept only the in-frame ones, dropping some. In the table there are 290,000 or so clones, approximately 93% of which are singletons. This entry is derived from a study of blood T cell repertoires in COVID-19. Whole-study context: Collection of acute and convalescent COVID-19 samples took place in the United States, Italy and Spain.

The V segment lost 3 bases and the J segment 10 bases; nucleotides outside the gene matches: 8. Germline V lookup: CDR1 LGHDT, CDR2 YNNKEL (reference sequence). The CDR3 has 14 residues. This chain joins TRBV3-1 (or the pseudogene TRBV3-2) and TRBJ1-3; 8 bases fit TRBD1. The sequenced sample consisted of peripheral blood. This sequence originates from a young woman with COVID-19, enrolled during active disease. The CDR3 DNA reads TGTGCCAGCAGCCAGGGGACAGGCGTTCTAACCATATATTTT. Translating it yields CASSQGTGVLTIYF.